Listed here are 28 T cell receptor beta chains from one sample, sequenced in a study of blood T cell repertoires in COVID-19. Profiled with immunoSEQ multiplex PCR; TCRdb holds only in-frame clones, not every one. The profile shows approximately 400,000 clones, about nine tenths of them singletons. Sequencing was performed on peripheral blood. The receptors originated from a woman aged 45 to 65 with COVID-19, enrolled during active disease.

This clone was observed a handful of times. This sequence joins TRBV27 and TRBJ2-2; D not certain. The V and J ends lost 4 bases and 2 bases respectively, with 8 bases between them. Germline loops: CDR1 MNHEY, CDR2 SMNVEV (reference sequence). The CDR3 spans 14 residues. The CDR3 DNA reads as TGTGCCAGCAGTTCCAGTCCCAACACCGGGGAGCTGTTTTTT. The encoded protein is CASSSSPNTGELFF.

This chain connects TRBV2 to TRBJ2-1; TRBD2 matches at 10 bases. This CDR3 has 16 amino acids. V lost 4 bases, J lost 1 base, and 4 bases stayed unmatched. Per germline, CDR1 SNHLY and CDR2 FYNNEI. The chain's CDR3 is CASSGRLAGSYNEQFF. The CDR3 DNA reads TGTGCCAGCAGTGGTAGACTAGCGGGTTCCTACAATGAGCAGTTCTTC.

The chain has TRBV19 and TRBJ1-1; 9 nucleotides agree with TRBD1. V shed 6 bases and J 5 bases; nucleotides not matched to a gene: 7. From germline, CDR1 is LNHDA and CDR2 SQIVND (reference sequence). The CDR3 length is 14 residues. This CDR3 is CASRSDRGGTEAFF. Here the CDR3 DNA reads TGTGCCAGTAGGTCGGACAGGGGCGGGACTGAAGCTTTCTTT.

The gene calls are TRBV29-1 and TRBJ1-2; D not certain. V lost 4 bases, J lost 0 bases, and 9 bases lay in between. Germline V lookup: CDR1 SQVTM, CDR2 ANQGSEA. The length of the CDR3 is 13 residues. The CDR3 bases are TGCAGCGTTGGGAGCGCATCTAACTATGGCTACACCTTC. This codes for CSVGSASNYGYTF.

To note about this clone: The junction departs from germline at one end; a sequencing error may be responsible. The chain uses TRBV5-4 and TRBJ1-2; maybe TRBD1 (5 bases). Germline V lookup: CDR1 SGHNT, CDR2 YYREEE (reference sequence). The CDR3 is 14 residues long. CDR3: CASSLLGGPRSPFF. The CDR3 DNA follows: TGTGCCAGCAGCTTGCTGGGGGGACCAAGGTCCCCGTTCTTC.

The chain's CDR3 is CASSEWLEGAKEQYF. CDR3 bases: TGTGCCAGCAGTGAATGGCTGGAGGGGGCGAAAGAGCAGTACTTC. The chain joins TRBV6-1 to TRBJ2-7; TRBD1 is a possible D gene (7 bases). This CDR3 comprises 15 residues. Germline-derived CDR1 and CDR2 are MNHNS and SASEGT. V dropped 2 bases and J dropped 7 bases, with 18 bases sitting between them.

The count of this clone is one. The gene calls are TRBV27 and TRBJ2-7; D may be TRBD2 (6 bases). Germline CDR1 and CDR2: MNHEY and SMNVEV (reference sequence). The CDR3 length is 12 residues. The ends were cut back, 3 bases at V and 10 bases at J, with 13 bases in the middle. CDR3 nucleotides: TGTGCCAGCAGTTTTCCCGGGGAGGACCAGTACTTC. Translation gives CASSFPGEDQYF.

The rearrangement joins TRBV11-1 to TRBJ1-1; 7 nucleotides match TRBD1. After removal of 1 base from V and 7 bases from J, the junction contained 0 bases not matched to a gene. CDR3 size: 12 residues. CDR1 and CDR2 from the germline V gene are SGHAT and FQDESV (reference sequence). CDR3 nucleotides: TGTGCCAGCAGCTTAGGACAGGGTGAAGCTTTCTTT. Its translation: CASSLGQGEAFF.

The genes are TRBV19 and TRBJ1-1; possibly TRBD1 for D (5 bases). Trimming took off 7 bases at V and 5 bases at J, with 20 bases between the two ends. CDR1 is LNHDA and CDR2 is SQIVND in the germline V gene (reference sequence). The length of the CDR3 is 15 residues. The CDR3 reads CASTDSRGGATEAFF. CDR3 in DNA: TGTGCCAGTACTGACTCAAGGGGAGGGGCGACTGAAGCTTTCTTT.

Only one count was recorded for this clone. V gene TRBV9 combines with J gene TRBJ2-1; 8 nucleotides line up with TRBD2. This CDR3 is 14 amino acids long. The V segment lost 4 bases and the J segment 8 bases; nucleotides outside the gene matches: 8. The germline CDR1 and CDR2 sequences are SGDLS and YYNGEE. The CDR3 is CASSPTGGVDEQFF. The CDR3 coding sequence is TGTGCCAGCAGCCCCACGGGAGGGGTCGATGAGCAGTTCTTC.

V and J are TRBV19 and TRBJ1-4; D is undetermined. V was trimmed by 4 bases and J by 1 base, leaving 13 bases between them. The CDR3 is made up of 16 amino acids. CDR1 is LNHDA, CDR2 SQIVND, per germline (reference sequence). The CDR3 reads CASSTPFGVTNEKLFF. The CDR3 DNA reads TGTGCCAGTAGTACCCCATTCGGGGTAACTAATGAAAAACTGTTTTTT.

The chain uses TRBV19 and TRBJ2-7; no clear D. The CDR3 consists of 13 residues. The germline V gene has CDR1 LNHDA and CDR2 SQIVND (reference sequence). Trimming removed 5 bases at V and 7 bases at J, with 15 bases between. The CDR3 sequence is CASSPLGRREQYF. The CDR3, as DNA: TGTGCCAGTAGTCCCCTTGGCCGGCGGGAGCAGTACTTC. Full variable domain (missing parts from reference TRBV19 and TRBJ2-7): DGGITQSPKYLFRKEGQNVTLSCEQNLNHDAMYWYRQDPGQGLRLIYYSQIVNDFQKGDIAEGYSVSREKKESFPLTVTSAQKNPTAFYLCASSPLGRREQYFGPGTRLTVT.

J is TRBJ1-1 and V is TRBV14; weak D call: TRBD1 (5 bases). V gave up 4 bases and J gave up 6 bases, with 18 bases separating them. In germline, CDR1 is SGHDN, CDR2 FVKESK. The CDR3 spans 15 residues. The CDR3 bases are TGTGCCAGCAGCCTCTCGCGGGGACCGGGGTCTGAAGCTTTCTTT. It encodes CASSLSRGPGSEAFF.

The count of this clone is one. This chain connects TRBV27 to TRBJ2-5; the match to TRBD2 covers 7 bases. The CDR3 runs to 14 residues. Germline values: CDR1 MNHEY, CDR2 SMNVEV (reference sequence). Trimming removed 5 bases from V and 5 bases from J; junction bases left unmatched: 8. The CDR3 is CASSPMTSRETQYF. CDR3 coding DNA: TGTGCCAGCAGTCCGATGACTAGCCGGGAGACCCAGTACTTC.

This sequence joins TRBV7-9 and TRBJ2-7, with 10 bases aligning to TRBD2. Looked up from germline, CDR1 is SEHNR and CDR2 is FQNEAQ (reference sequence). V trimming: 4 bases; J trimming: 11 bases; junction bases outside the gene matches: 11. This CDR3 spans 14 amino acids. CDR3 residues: CASSSQRGGSLKYF. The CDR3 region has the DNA TGTGCCAGCAGCTCACAGCGGGGGGGTTCGCTTAAGTACTTC.

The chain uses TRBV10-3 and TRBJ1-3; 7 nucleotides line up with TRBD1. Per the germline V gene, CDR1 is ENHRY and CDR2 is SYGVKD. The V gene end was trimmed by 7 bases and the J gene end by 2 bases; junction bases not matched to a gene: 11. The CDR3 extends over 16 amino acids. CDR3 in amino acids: CAITETDRTAGNTIYF. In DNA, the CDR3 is TGTGCCATCACAGAAACGGACAGGACCGCTGGAAACACCATATATTTT.

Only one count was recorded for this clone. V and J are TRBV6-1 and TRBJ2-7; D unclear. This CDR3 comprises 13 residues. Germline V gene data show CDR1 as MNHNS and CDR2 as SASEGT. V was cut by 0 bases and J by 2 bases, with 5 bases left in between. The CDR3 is CASSEAKPYEQYF. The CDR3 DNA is TGTGCCAGCAGTGAAGCGAAGCCCTACGAGCAGTACTTC.

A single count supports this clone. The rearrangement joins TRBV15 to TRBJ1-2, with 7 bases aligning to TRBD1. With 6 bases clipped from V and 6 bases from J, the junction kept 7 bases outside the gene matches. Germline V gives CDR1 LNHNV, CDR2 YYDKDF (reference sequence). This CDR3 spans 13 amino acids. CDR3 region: CATREGALNGYTF. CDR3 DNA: TGTGCCACCAGAGAGGGGGCTTTAAATGGCTACACCTTC.

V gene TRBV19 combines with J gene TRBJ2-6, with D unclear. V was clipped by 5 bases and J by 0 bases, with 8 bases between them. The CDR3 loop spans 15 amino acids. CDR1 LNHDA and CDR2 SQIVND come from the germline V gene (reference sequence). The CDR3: CASSLKSSGANVLTF. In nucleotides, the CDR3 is TGTGCCAGTAGTTTAAAGAGCTCTGGGGCCAACGTCCTGACTTTC. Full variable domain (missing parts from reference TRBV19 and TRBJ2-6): DGGITQSPKYLFRKEGQNVTLSCEQNLNHDAMYWYRQDPGQGLRLIYYSQIVNDFQKGDIAEGYSVSREKKESFPLTVTSAQKNPTAFYLCASSLKSSGANVLTFGAGSRLTVL.

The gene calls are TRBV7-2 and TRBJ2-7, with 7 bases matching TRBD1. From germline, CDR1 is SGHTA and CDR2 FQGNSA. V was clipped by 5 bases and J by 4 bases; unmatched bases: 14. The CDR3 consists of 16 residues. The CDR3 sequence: CASSIRTGTVEYEQYF. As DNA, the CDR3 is TGTGCCAGCAGCATTCGAACTGGGACAGTCGAATACGAGCAGTACTTC.

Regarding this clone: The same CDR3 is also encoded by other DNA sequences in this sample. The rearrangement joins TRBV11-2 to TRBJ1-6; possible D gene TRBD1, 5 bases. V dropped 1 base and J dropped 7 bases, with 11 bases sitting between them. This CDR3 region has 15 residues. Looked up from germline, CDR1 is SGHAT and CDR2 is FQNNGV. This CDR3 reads CASSLGGGTNSPLHF. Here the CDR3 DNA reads TGTGCCAGCAGCTTAGGAGGCGGGACCAATTCACCCCTCCACTTT.

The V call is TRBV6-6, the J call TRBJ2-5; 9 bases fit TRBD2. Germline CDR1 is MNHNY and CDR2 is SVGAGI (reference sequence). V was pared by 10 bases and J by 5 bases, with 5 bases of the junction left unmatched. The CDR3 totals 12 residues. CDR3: CATRAGGETQYF. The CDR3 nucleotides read TGTGCCACCAGGGCGGGGGGGGAGACCCAGTACTTC.

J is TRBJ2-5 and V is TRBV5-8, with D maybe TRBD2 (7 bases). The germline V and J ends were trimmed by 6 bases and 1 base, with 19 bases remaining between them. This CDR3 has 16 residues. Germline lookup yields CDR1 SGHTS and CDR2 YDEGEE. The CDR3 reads CASNPGGGRTQETQYF. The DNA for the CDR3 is TGTGCCAGCAACCCGGGGGGCGGGCGGACCCAAGAGACCCAGTACTTC.

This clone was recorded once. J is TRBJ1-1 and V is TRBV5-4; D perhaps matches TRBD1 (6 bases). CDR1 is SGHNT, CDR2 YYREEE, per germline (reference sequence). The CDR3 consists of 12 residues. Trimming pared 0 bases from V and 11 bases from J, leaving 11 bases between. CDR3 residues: CASSLVGTMAFF. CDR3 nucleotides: TGTGCCAGCAGCTTGGTCGGGACAATGGCTTTCTTT.

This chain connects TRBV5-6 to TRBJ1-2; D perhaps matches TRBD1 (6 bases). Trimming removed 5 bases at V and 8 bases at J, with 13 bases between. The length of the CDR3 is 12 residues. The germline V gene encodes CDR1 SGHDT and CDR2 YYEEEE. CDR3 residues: CASRTGGGGYTF. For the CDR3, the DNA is TGTGCCAGCAGGACAGGAGGAGGAGGCTACACCTTC. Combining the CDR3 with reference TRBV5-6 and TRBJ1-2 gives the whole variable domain DAGVTQSPTHLIKTRGQQVTLRCSPKSGHDTVSWYQQALGQGPQFIFQYYEEEERQRGNFPDRFSGHQFPNYSSELNVNALLLGDSALYLCASRTGGGGYTFGSGTRLTVV.

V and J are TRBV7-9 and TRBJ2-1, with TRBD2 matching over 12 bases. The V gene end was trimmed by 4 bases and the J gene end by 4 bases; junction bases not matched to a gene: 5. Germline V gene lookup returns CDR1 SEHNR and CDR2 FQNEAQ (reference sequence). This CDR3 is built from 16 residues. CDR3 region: CASSSNLAGGYNEQFF. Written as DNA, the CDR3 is TGTGCCAGCAGCTCCAATCTAGCGGGGGGGTACAATGAGCAGTTCTTC.

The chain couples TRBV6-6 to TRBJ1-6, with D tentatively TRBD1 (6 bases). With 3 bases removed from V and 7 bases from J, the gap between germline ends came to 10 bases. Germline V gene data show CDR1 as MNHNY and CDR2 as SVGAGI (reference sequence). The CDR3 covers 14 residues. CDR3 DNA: TGTGCCAGCAGTTATGGGACACCCAATTCACCCCTCCACTTT. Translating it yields CASSYGTPNSPLHF.

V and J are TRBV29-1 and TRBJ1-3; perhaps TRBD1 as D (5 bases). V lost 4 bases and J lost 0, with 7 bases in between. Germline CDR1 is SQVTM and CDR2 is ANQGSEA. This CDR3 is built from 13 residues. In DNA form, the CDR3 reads TGCAGCGTTGGGGGGGACTCTGGAAACACCATATATTTT. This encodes CSVGGDSGNTIYF.